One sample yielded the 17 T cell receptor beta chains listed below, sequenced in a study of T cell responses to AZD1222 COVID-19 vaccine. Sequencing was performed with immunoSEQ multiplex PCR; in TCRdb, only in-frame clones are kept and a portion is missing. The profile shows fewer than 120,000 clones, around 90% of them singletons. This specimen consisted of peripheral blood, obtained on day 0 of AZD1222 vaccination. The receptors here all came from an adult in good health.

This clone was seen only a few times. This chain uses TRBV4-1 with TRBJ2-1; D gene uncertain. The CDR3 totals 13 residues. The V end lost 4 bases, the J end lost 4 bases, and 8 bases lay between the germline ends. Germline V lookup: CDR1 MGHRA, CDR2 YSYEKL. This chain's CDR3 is CASSPDPYNEQFF. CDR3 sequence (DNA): TGCGCCAGCAGCCCGGACCCGTACAATGAGCAGTTCTTC.

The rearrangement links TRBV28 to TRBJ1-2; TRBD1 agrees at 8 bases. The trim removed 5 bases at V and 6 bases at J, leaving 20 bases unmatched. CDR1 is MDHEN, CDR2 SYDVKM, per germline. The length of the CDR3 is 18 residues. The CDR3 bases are TGTGCCAGCAGTCCTCGTTGGACAGGGCCGAGGGTGAAAAATGGCTACACCTTC. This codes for CASSPRWTGPRVKNGYTF.

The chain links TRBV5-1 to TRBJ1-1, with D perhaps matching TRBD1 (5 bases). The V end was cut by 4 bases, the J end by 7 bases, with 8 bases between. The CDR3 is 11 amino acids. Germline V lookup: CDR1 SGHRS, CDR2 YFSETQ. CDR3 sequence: CASSLGLEAFF. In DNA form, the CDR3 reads TGCGCCAGCAGCCTGGGACTTGAAGCTTTCTTT.

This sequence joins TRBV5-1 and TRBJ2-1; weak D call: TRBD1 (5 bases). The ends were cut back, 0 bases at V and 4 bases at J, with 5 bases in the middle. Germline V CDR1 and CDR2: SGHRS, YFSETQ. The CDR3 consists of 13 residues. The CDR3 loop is CASSLGTYNEQFF. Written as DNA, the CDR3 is TGCGCCAGCAGCTTGGGGACATACAATGAGCAGTTCTTC.

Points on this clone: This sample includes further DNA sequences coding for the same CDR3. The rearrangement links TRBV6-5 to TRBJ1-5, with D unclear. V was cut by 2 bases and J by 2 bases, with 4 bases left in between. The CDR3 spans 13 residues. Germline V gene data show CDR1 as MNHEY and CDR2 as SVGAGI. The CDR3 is CASSYGGNQPQHF. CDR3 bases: TGTGCCAGCAGTTACGGAGGCAATCAGCCCCAGCATTTT.

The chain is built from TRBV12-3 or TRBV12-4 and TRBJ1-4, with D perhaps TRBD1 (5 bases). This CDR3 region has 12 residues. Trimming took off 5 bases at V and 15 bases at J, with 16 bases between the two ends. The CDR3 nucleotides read TGTGCCAGCAGTGGGGCAGCAAGGGATATGTTTTTT. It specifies CASSGAARDMFF.

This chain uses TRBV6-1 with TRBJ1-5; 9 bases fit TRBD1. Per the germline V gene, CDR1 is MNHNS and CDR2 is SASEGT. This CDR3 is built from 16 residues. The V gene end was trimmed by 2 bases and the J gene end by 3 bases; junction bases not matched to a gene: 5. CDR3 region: CASSEPGQGINQPQHF. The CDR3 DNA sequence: TGTGCCAGCAGTGAACCGGGACAGGGAATCAATCAGCCCCAGCATTTT.

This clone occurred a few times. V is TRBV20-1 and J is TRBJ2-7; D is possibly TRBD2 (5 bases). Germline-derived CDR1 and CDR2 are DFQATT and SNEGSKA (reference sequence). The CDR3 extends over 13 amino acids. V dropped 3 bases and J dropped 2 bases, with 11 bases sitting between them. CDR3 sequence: CSASGGSTYEQYF. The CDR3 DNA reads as TGCAGTGCTAGTGGCGGGTCCACCTACGAGCAGTACTTC.

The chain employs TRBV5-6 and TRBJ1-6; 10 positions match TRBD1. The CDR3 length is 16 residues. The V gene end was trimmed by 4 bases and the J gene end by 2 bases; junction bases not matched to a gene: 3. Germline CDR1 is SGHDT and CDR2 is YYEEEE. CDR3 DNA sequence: TGTGCCAGCAGCGCCGGGACAGGGGCCTATAATTCACCCCTCCACTTT. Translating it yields CASSAGTGAYNSPLHF.

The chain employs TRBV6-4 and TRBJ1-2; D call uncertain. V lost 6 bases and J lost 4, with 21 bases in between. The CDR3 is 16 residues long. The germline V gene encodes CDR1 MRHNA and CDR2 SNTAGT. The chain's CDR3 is CASRPNGAGTPYGYTF. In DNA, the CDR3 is TGTGCCAGCAGGCCAAACGGAGCCGGTACGCCCTATGGCTACACCTTC.

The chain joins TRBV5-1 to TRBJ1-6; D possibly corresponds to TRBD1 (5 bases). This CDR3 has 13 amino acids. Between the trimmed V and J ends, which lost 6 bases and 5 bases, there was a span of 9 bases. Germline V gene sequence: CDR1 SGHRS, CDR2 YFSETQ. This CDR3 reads CASTRDDNSPLHF. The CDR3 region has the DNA TGCGCCAGCACCAGGGACGATAATTCACCCCTCCACTTT. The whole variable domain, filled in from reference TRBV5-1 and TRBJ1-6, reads KAGVTQTPRYLIKTRGQQVTLSCSPISGHRSVSWYQQTPGQGLQFLFEYFSETQRNKGNFPGRFSGRQFSNSRSEMNVSTLELGDSALYLCASTRDDNSPLHFGNGTRLTVT.

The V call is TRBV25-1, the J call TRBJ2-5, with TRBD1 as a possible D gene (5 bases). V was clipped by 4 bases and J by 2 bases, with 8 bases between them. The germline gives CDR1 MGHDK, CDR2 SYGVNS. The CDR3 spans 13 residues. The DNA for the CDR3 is TGTGCCAGCAGTGTGACAGCACAAGAGACCCAGTACTTC. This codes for CASSVTAQETQYF.

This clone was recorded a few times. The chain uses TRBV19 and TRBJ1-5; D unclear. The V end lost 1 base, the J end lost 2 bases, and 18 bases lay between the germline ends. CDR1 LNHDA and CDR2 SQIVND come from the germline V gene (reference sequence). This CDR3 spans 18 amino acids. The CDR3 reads CASSIGLAREKRNQPQHF. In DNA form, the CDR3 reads TGTGCCAGTAGTATAGGGCTGGCGAGGGAAAAACGCAATCAGCCCCAGCATTTT.

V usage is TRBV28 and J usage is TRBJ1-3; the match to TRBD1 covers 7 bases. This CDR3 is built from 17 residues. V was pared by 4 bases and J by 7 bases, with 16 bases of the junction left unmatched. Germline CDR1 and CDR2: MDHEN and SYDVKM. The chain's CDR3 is CASSSPQGTPGGNTIYF. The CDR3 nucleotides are TGTGCCAGCAGTTCTCCACAGGGGACTCCCGGCGGGAACACCATATATTTT.

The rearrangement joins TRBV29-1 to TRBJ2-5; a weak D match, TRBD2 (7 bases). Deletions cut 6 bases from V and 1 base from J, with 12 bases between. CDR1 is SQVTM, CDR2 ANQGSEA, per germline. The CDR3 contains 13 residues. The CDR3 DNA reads TGCAGCGTGGGGGGGCCAATCCAAGAGACCCAGTACTTC. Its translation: CSVGGPIQETQYF.

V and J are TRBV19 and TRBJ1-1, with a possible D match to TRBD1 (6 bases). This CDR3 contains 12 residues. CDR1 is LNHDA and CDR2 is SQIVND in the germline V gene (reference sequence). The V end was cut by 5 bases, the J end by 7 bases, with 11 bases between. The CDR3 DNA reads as TGTGCCAGTAGTGAAAACAGGGTTGAAGCTTTCTTT. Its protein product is CASSENRVEAFF.

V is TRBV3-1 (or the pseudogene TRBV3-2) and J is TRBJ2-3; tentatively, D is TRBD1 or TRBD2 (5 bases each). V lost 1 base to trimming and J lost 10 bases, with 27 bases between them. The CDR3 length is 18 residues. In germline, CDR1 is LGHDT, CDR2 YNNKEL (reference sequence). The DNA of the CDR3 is TGTGCCAGCAGCCAAGGGGTAGCGAGTAGGGGATTGGTCGTTGCGCAGTATTTT. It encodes CASSQGVASRGLVVAQYF.